This T cell receptor (beta chain) was sequenced for a study of blood T cells in healthy people across ages. Through a sample-barcoded 5' primer and a J-beta primer mix, a second PCR was run for about 6 to 11 cycles. TCRdb called the 5' RACE reads again in MiXCR, with one record for every CDR3 protein. Found here are 1.5 million or so distinct CDR3 sequences, 35% to 45% of them singletons; the top ten hold less than 8%. Worth noting for this clonotype: Its antigen is unidentified.

Study-level results: Naive CD4+ cells and diversity were both higher in long-lived donors than in aged donors.

The origin of this receptor is a woman aged 18-35 years in good health. The sample comprised blood.

CDR3 residues: CASSLEWGSGEKLFF. CDR3 nucleotide sequence: TGTGCCAGCAGCCTGGAATGGGGAAGCGGTGAAAAACTGTTTTTT. This chain connects TRBV7-2 to TRBJ1-4, with D hard to call. V lost 5 bases to trimming and J lost 7 bases, with 17 bases between them. Germline CDR1 and CDR2: SGHTA and FQGNSA. There are 15 residues in the CDR3.